Below, one T cell receptor beta chain is given with its context. This clone's antigen is unknown. No clone much larger than this one lies a single base away; base qualities are absent. The label giving this sample's time point can be read as: newly diagnosed GD, antithyroid drugs for less than 3 months. For both TCR sequencing and RNA sequencing, RNA was extracted from PBMCs using TRIzol. Graves' disease was diagnosed according to American Thyroid Association guidelines. Patients were recruited from an endocrinology department in Xi'an, China. Each patient gave around 9 milliliters of peripheral blood, collected in an EDTA anticoagulant tube. Ficoll Paque Plus density gradient separation was used to isolate PBMCs, and no additional T cell sorting was done. An Agilent 2100 Bioanalyzer and agarose gel were used to assess RNA quality, and a NanoDrop 2000 was used to measure RNA concentration. The library was produced with multiplex PCR. Sequencing took place on an Illumina HiSeq 4000. iRepertoire HTBI primers and Arm-PCR amplification of CDR3 regions were used to construct TCR beta libraries. Before sequencing, the PCR products went through gel purification. The original pipeline was this. Gene usage analysis of CDR3 amino acid clonotypes relied on the 60 to 65 TRBV and fewer than 15 TRBJ segments identified across samples. COPE and FqMerger were used to merge the filtered high-quality paired reads into contigs. BLAST was used to align contigs to IMGT TRBV, TRBD and TRBJ reference genes, and CDR3 was defined according to IMGT. Highly expanded clones were defined as clonotypes with a frequency above 0.1%. Shannon entropy served as the measure of repertoire diversity, while the Gini coefficient captured V-J evenness. Clonotypes shared by more than one individual were considered public. Starting from the raw public reads, TCRdb applied fastp trimming at Q25, assembled clones with MiXCR and retained in-frame beta chains. CDR3 protein duplicates are merged, each entry listing the most common genes and DNA. TCRdb's processing, not the study's, gives the V and J calls here. The sample table records 400,000 to 500,000 distinct CDR3 sequences; about a sixth of these occur just once. Less than 30% of the sample belongs to the ten largest clones.

These data originate in a study of regulatory T cells in long-lasting Graves disease (dated by TCRdb to the early 2020s). Broadly, across the study: Antithyroid drugs had been taken for less than 3 months by newly diagnosed Graves' disease patients. Peripheral blood TCR sequencing and RNA sequencing compared persistent Graves' disease patients with newly diagnosed Graves' disease patients. The study took place in China and was registered as a clinical trial. A total of 35 or so samples underwent TCR sequencing: about 13 from persistent and roughly 20 from newly diagnosed Graves' disease patients. Findings and caveats that apply to the study as a whole: Lower TCR Shannon entropy and fewer highly expanded clones were observed in persistent Graves' disease patients than in newly diagnosed patients, which suggested clonal expansion. The authors noted that the small sample size was a limitation that may lower accuracy. Patients with persistent disease shared more public clonotypes (about 2,900) than newly diagnosed patients did (approximately 990). Only the TCR beta chain was sequenced and analyzed. Only peripheral blood was studied, because thyroid tissue, the primary lesion, was inaccessible.

Separately, the same data were catalogued under a study of T cells in Graves' hyperthyroidism and ophthalmopathy. Looking at the second paper: Stable Graves' hyperthyroidism was defined as the absence of progression to ophthalmopathy over 18 months of follow-up. Hyperthyroidism patients were aged 18 to 65 years and newly diagnosed, with disease duration of less than 2 months. Patients with uncontrolled infections, other autoimmune diseases, pregnancy or lactation were excluded. Clinical symptoms, serum thyroxine and TRAb, thyroid ultrasound, and orbital computed tomography formed the basis for the diagnoses. For the first round of RT-PCR on the TCR CDR3, the HTBI primer set was used together with the Qiagen OneStep RT-PCR kit. Most expanded thyroid clonotypes (frequency above 0.001) were also found in blood, which suggests that blood repertoires may mirror thyroid immune responses. A model built on a 13 V-J signature distinguished ophthalmopathy from stable hyperthyroidism, reaching about 88% sensitivity and around 81% specificity in cross-validation and 80%/75% in testing. In validation, progression to ophthalmopathy was predicted by the model with roughly 69% sensitivity and roughly 76% specificity, a median of 6.5 months before onset. To identify TCR V-J signatures that set the groups apart, the researchers used a discovery cohort of 90 to 100 patients, made up of around 40 with Graves' ophthalmopathy and about 60 with stable Graves' hyperthyroidism. An independent validation cohort of around 19 hyperthyroidism patients and about 15 patients who later progressed to ophthalmopathy tested prospective prediction of ophthalmopathy. The approximately 97 discovery patients were randomly divided into training and test sets at a 7:3 ratio. The study also compared thyroid tissue and blood T-cell repertoires from a handful of Graves' hyperthyroidism patients. After blood sampling, hyperthyroidism patients were treated with methimazole at a starting dose of 30 mg daily, and ophthalmopathy patients were treated with high-dose intravenous methylprednisolone. Libraries were constructed in a second round of multiplex PCR, after which size selection and purification were carried out. The libraries were sequenced on an Illumina HiSeq2000 using paired-end 100 bp reads. SOAPnuke was used to process the raw data, throwing out any read that contained adapters or uncalled bases, had a mean Phred below 15, or lacked an exact constant-primer or identifier match. High-quality paired reads were merged with COPE v1.2.5, and unique nucleotide sequences were defined as clonotypes. Clonotypes were aligned to IMGT TRBV, TRBD and TRBJ reference segments using MiTCR v1.1. Only V-J combinations with frequency above 0.0001, covering 99% to 99.2% of repertoires, were analysed. The TCS score was defined as F50 (clonal expansion) divided by E x V (chaos), with BLOSUM62-based TCRdist calculated between CDR3 peptides within each V-J. Welch's t-statistics and random forest reduced 500 to 650 V-J features to roughly 13, which were used in a naive Bayes classifier (R e1071). No statistical method was used to fix the sample size in advance, and group allocation was not hidden from the investigators. TCR Vbeta CDR3 sequencing of 135 peripheral blood samples (over 40 ophthalmopathy, about 74 hyperthyroidism and around 17 progressor patients) is reported in the paper.

This receptor was taken from a woman under 30 with Graves disease. Donor details come from another sample of the same person, matched by shared clones. This sample comprised peripheral blood mononuclear cells (PBMCs), obtained at new diagnosis, from a patient treated with antithyroid drugs.

The CDR3 protein: CASSYVTREETQYF. The nucleotide sequence reads as follows: TGTGCCAGCAGTTACGTTACTAGAGAAGAGACCCAGTACTTC. This receptor chain uses TRBV6-9 and TRBJ2-5, with TRBD2 perhaps the D gene, on 5 matching bases. Based on the germline V gene, the CDR1 and CDR2 sequences are MNHGY and SVAAGI. Cut back by 3 bases and 3 bases, the V and J ends lie 11 bases apart. The CDR3 covers 14 residues, taking in both the cysteine and the phenylalanine. Only CDR3 DNA remains: 42 bases, in frame from the first base.